The 9 T cell receptor beta chains listed next were all sequenced from one sample in a study of shared clonotypes between healthy human individuals. This table comes from immunoSEQ multiplex PCR, and its TCRdb copy is limited to in-frame clones, with some not included. The sample holds roughly 2,000,000 clones, roughly 94% seen once. CD45RO-negative cells were positively selected for CCR7, leaving out terminally differentiated effector memory CD45RA+ cells. Sequenced material: naive CD8+ T cells sorted from blood. The receptors here all came from a young man in good health.

With respect to this clone: Different DNA sequences within this sample yield the same CDR3. The chain combines TRBV4-1 with TRBJ2-2, with D hard to call. Germline lookup yields CDR1 MGHRA and CDR2 YSYEKL. Trimming stripped 0 bases from V and 4 bases from J, with 3 bases between. The CDR3 has 13 residues. CDR3 sequence reads: CASSQDRTGELFF. CDR3 DNA: TGCGCCAGCAGCCAAGACCGCACCGGGGAGCTGTTTTTT.

This clone has a handful of counts. This chain links TRBV10-1 with TRBJ1-4; no definite D call. V shed 10 bases and J shed 8 bases, with 26 bases lying between them. The CDR3 extends over 16 amino acids. Germline CDR1 is WNHNN and CDR2 is SYGVQD (reference sequence). CDR3 coding DNA: TGCGCCACCAGACTTGCACTCGGGATCGCTCGGGAAAAACTGTTTTTT. Translated: CATRLALGIAREKLFF.

V gene TRBV12-5 combines with J gene TRBJ2-7; 12 bases map to TRBD2. Per the germline V gene, CDR1 is LGHNT and CDR2 is FRNRAP. Trimming removed 1 base from V and 6 bases from J; junction bases left unmatched: 4. The CDR3 contains 15 residues. The CDR3 reads CASGLGTSGIGEQYF. Here the CDR3 DNA reads TGTGCTAGTGGTTTGGGGACTAGCGGGATCGGCGAGCAGTACTTC.

This clone turned up a few times. The J gene is TRBJ2-3, the V gene TRBV7-6; D remains unclear. Trimming shortened V by 3 bases and J by 6 bases, and 10 bases separated the two germline ends. The CDR3 totals 13 residues. Germline loops: CDR1 SGHVS, CDR2 FNYEAQ. Here the CDR3 DNA reads TGTGCCAGCAGCTTCTTCGCGGAGGATACGCAGTATTTT. It is translated as CASSFFAEDTQYF.

The chain links TRBV7-9 to TRBJ1-4, with D unresolved. Germline V gene data show CDR1 as SEHNR and CDR2 as FQNEAQ (reference sequence). The CDR3 covers 15 residues. Trimming removed 5 bases at V and 2 bases at J, with 12 bases between. In DNA, the CDR3 is TGTGCCAGCAGCACTATGGGAGGCACTAATGAAAAACTGTTTTTT. Translation: CASSTMGGTNEKLFF.

This clone was detected once. The chain couples TRBV2 to TRBJ2-7; 10 bases align to TRBD1. CDR1 and CDR2 from the germline V gene are SNHLY and FYNNEI. V was clipped by 4 bases and J by 2 bases; unmatched bases: 5. This CDR3 contains 15 residues. CDR3 residues: CASSAGTGVPYEQYF. For the CDR3, the DNA is TGTGCCAGCAGTGCAGGGACAGGGGTTCCCTACGAGCAGTACTTC.

The V call is TRBV5-4, the J call TRBJ2-1, with 8 bases that match TRBD2. This CDR3 is 15 amino acids long. With V trimmed by 0 bases and J by 2 bases, 1 base remained unmatched. CDR1 and CDR2 (germline): SGHNT, YYREEE (reference sequence). Here the CDR3 reads CASSLVAGTYNEQFF. As DNA, the CDR3 is TGTGCCAGCAGCTTGGTAGCGGGGACCTACAATGAGCAGTTCTTC.

On this clone: The junction does not match germline at one end; this may be a read error. CDR3 nucleotide sequence: TGCTCTACGGTCCTCTCGGACAGGGCGTCTAACTATGGCTACACCTTC. It yields the protein CSTVLSDRASNYGYTF. This chain links TRBV7-9 with TRBJ1-2; 8 nucleotides match TRBD1. This CDR3 spans 16 amino acids. CDR1 is SEHNR and CDR2 is FQNEAQ in the germline V gene (reference sequence).

A single count supports this clone. V usage is TRBV6-5 and J usage is TRBJ1-2; D is unresolved. Trimming removed 6 bases from V and 3 bases from J, with 14 bases in between. CDR1 is MNHEY, CDR2 SVGAGI, per germline. The CDR3 is 14 amino acids. As DNA, the CDR3 is TGTGCCAGCAGCCTCTGGCTTGGGGACTATGGCTACACCTTC. Its protein product is CASSLWLGDYGYTF.